One sample yielded the 23 T cell receptor beta chains listed below, sequenced in a study of early stage breast cancer tumors. The method was immunoSEQ multiplex PCR; TCRdb's version includes in-frame clones alone and lacks a portion of them. The sample includes about 30,000 clones, around 70% of them seen just once. The sample comprised blood. The source is a person aged 50 to 59 with breast cancer.

To note about this clone: Sequence at one end of the junction differs from germline and may be a read error. CDR3 region: CASSYSLGNTIYF. CDR3 nucleotides: TGTGCCAGCAGCTACTCATTAGGAAACACCATATATTTT. The J gene is TRBJ1-3, the V gene TRBV6-6; no firm D call. Germline assignment: CDR1 MNHNY and CDR2 SVGAGI (reference sequence). This CDR3 spans 13 amino acids.

In its sample, this clone was seen a few times. This chain joins TRBV6-1 and TRBJ1-2, with 8 bases lining up with TRBD1. The CDR3 runs to 15 residues. The V gene end was trimmed by 2 bases and the J gene end by 8 bases; junction bases not matched to a gene: 10. Per germline, CDR1 MNHNS and CDR2 SASEGT. CDR3 coding DNA: TGTGCCAGCAGTGAATTGGCCAGGGGGCGAGGAGGCTACACCTTC. This gives the protein CASSELARGRGGYTF.

The V call is TRBV2, the J call TRBJ1-5; D not certain. CDR1 is SNHLY, CDR2 FYNNEI, per germline. The CDR3 has 14 residues. Trimming left V 8 bases short and J 5 bases short, with 16 bases between. The CDR3 DNA reads TGTGCCAGCCTGAAAGACAATCGCTATCAGCCCCAGCATTTT. Encoded protein: CASLKDNRYQPQHF.

The chain employs TRBV5-4 and TRBJ2-7, with TRBD2 matching 12 bases. Trimming took 0 bases from V and 7 from J; bases not matched to a gene: 2. Germline CDR1 reads SGHNT; CDR2 reads YYREEE (reference sequence). The CDR3 contains 14 residues. The CDR3 coding sequence is TGTGCCAGCAGCTTGGGGCTAGCGGGAGGGGAGCAGTACTTC. Translation: CASSLGLAGGEQYF.

J is TRBJ2-7 and V is TRBV7-9; TRBD1 matches at 10 bases. The ends lost 4 bases at V and 2 bases at J; junction bases unmatched: 5. Germline V lookup: CDR1 SEHNR, CDR2 FQNEAQ (reference sequence). The CDR3 extends over 15 amino acids. The CDR3 DNA reads as TGTGCCAGCAGCTCAGGACAGGGGGAACCCTACGAGCAGTACTTC. Encoded protein: CASSSGQGEPYEQYF.

V is TRBV9 and J is TRBJ2-1; 8 bases map to TRBD2. The CDR3 is 15 residues long. Germline assignment: CDR1 SGDLS and CDR2 YYNGEE. With V trimmed by 0 bases and J by 4 bases, 3 bases remained unmatched. The CDR3 DNA reads TGTGCCAGCAGCGTAGGTAGCGGGATTTACAATGAGCAGTTCTTC. Its protein product is CASSVGSGIYNEQFF.

This clone was recorded only once. This chain connects TRBV6-5 to TRBJ1-4, with 8 bases fitting TRBD1. The germline CDR1 and CDR2 sequences are MNHEY and SVGAGI. V trimming: 1 base; J trimming: 8 bases; junction bases outside the gene matches: 6. This CDR3 has 15 amino acids. The CDR3 reads CASSYWDRSREKLFF. The CDR3 DNA is TGTGCCAGCAGTTACTGGGACAGGAGCAGGGAAAAACTGTTTTTT.

This clone was seen only a few times. The V gene is TRBV11-2, the J gene TRBJ1-1; D is unresolved. Trimming took off 5 bases at V and 2 bases at J, with 9 bases between the two ends. The CDR3 has 13 amino acids. Germline assignment: CDR1 SGHAT and CDR2 FQNNGV. Here the CDR3 reads CASSPRLNTEAFF. In nucleotides, the CDR3 is TGTGCCAGCAGCCCCCGGTTAAACACTGAAGCTTTCTTT.

This chain links TRBV30 with TRBJ2-5, with D possibly TRBD1 on 5 matching bases. Trimming left V 4 bases short and J 0 bases short, with 9 bases between. The CDR3 has 13 residues. Germline V CDR1 and CDR2: GTSNPN, SVGIG (reference sequence). The CDR3 sequence: CAWTGYNQETQYF. CDR3 bases: TGTGCCTGGACAGGGTACAACCAAGAGACCCAGTACTTC.

The V gene is TRBV18, the J gene TRBJ2-3; D gene ambiguous. V was shortened by 1 base and J by 1 base, with 0 bases between the two germline ends. The CDR3 spans 12 residues. Germline assignment: CDR1 KGHSH and CDR2 LQKENI. The DNA of the CDR3 is TGTGCCAGCTCACCACGCACAGATACGCAGTATTTT. This translates into CASSPRTDTQYF. Drawing the rest from reference TRBV18 and TRBJ2-3, the complete variable domain is NAGVMQNPRHLVRRRGQEARLRCSPMKGHSHVYWYRQLPEEGLKFMVYLQKENIIDESGMPKERFSAEFPKEGPSILRIQQVVRGDSAAYFCASSPRTDTQYFGPGTRLTVL.

The chain couples TRBV18 to TRBJ2-1, with 12 bases matching TRBD1. The germline V gene encodes CDR1 KGHSH and CDR2 LQKENI. CDR3 size: 16 residues. After removal of 5 bases from V and 8 bases from J, the junction contained 10 bases not matched to a gene. The CDR3 is CASSFPPGQGADEQFF. The CDR3 nucleotides read TGTGCCAGCTCATTTCCCCCGGGACAGGGGGCCGATGAGCAGTTCTTC.

This clone was recorded only once. The V call is TRBV11-2, the J call TRBJ2-5, with a weak D call TRBD1 (5 bases). From germline, CDR1 is SGHAT and CDR2 FQNNGV. The CDR3 spans 13 residues. The V end was cut by 4 bases, the J end by 7 bases, with 13 bases between. DNA for the CDR3: TGTGCCAGCAGCTCAAACAGGTTGGGGACCCAGTACTTC. Translating it yields CASSSNRLGTQYF.

V gene TRBV19 combines with J gene TRBJ2-3; 8 bases match TRBD2. CDR1 is LNHDA, CDR2 SQIVND, per germline (reference sequence). Trimming cost V 6 bases and J 3 bases; bases outside gene matches: 5. The CDR3 runs 14 residues. CDR3 sequence: CASRARGRTDTQYF. DNA of the CDR3: TGTGCCAGTAGAGCTCGCGGGAGGACAGATACGCAGTATTTT.

The V call is TRBV5-4, the J call TRBJ2-2; 8 nucleotides line up with TRBD1. Germline trimming cut 4 bases from V and 2 bases from J; bases unmatched to any gene: 4. The V gene's germline CDR1 is SGHNT and CDR2 YYREEE (reference sequence). CDR3 length: 15 residues. DNA for the CDR3: TGTGCCAGCAGCCGAGGACAGGGCAACACCGGGGAGCTGTTTTTT. Translated, it gives CASSRGQGNTGELFF.

CDR3 in DNA: TGTGCCAGCAGTCAGACAGGGGCGGGTGGCTACACCTTC. This codes for CASSQTGAGGYTF. The chain couples TRBV6-6 to TRBJ1-2, with 8 positions matching TRBD1. CDR1 is MNHNY, CDR2 SVGAGI, per germline (reference sequence). The V gene end was trimmed by 5 bases and the J gene end by 7 bases; junction bases not matched to a gene: 6. The CDR3 length is 13 residues.

In this sample, this clone turned up once. The J gene is TRBJ2-3, the V gene TRBV4-2; D not resolved. The V end lost 0 bases, the J end lost 3 bases, and 10 bases lay between the germline ends. The germline V gene encodes CDR1 LGHNA and CDR2 YNFKEQ. The CDR3 covers 15 residues. CDR3 bases: TGTGCCAGCAGCCAAGAGGGCTATTTTACAGATACGCAGTATTTT. It specifies CASSQEGYFTDTQYF.

Only a few counts were recorded for this clone. This rearrangement joins TRBV6-5 to TRBJ1-1, with a weak D call TRBD1 (6 bases). The length of the CDR3 is 11 residues. V gave up 10 bases and J gave up 4 bases, with 10 bases separating them. CDR1 and CDR2 from the germline V gene are MNHEY and SVGAGI. CDR3 protein: CATSQGTEAFF. The DNA of the CDR3 is TGTGCCACCTCACAGGGCACTGAAGCTTTCTTT.

The chain carries TRBV7-8 and TRBJ2-1; D perhaps matches TRBD2 (6 bases). Germline-derived CDR1 and CDR2 are SGHVS and FQNEAQ. This CDR3 is 15 amino acids long. Between the trimmed V and J ends, which lost 5 bases and 3 bases, there was a span of 14 bases. The CDR3 loop is CASSTGTFIYNEQFF. In DNA form, the CDR3 reads TGTGCCAGCAGCACCGGGACTTTCATCTACAATGAGCAGTTCTTC.

DNA of the CDR3: TGTGCCAGCTCACAAGGTCAGATGAACACTGAAGCTTTCTTT. This gives the protein CASSQGQMNTEAFF. This sequence joins TRBV18 and TRBJ1-1; D remains unclear. V lost 4 bases, J lost 0 bases, and 9 bases lay in between. The CDR3 has 14 amino acids. Germline loops: CDR1 KGHSH, CDR2 LQKENI.

This clone is a singleton in its sample. The V and J genes are TRBV11-2 and TRBJ2-1; maybe TRBD2 (5 bases). V lost 0 bases, J lost 10 bases, and 13 bases lay in between. Germline V gene data show CDR1 as SGHAT and CDR2 as FQNNGV. CDR3 size: 14 residues. CDR3 residues: CASSLDRVTKEQFF. In nucleotides, the CDR3 is TGTGCCAGCAGCTTAGATCGTGTGACTAAAGAGCAGTTCTTC. The whole variable domain, remainder taken from reference TRBV11-2 and TRBJ2-1, is EAGVAQSPRYKIIEKRQSVAFWCNPISGHATLYWYQQILGQGPKLLIQFQNNGVVDDSQLPKDRFSAERLKGVDSTLKIQPAKLEDSAVYLCASSLDRVTKEQFFGPGTRLTVL.

The sample holds a few counts of this clone. V usage is TRBV5-6 and J usage is TRBJ1-2, with D perhaps matching TRBD1 (6 bases). V lost 5 bases, J lost 6 bases, and 23 bases lay in between. This CDR3 region has 16 residues. Germline V lookup: CDR1 SGHDT, CDR2 YYEEEE. CDR3 sequence reads: CASRYRELVLMDGYTF. As DNA, the CDR3 is TGTGCCAGCAGATACAGGGAGCTGGTTTTGATGGATGGCTACACCTTC.

The chain carries TRBV30 and TRBJ2-5; perhaps TRBD1 as D (6 bases). This CDR3 has 14 residues. Per the germline V gene, CDR1 is GTSNPN and CDR2 is SVGIG (reference sequence). V was cut by 5 bases and J by 4 bases, with 17 bases left in between. Here the CDR3 DNA reads TGTGCCTGGGGAAAACAGGGAATAGGAGAGACCCAGTACTTC. Translation gives CAWGKQGIGETQYF.

The chain couples TRBV11-2 to TRBJ2-7; D unclear. Trimming removed 2 bases from V and 1 base from J, with 15 bases in between. CDR1 is SGHAT, CDR2 FQNNGV, per germline. The CDR3 has 16 amino acids. CDR3 bases: TGTGCCAGCAGCTTAAACAGTGGGCACGGGTCCTACGAGCAGTACTTC. Translated, it gives CASSLNSGHGSYEQYF.